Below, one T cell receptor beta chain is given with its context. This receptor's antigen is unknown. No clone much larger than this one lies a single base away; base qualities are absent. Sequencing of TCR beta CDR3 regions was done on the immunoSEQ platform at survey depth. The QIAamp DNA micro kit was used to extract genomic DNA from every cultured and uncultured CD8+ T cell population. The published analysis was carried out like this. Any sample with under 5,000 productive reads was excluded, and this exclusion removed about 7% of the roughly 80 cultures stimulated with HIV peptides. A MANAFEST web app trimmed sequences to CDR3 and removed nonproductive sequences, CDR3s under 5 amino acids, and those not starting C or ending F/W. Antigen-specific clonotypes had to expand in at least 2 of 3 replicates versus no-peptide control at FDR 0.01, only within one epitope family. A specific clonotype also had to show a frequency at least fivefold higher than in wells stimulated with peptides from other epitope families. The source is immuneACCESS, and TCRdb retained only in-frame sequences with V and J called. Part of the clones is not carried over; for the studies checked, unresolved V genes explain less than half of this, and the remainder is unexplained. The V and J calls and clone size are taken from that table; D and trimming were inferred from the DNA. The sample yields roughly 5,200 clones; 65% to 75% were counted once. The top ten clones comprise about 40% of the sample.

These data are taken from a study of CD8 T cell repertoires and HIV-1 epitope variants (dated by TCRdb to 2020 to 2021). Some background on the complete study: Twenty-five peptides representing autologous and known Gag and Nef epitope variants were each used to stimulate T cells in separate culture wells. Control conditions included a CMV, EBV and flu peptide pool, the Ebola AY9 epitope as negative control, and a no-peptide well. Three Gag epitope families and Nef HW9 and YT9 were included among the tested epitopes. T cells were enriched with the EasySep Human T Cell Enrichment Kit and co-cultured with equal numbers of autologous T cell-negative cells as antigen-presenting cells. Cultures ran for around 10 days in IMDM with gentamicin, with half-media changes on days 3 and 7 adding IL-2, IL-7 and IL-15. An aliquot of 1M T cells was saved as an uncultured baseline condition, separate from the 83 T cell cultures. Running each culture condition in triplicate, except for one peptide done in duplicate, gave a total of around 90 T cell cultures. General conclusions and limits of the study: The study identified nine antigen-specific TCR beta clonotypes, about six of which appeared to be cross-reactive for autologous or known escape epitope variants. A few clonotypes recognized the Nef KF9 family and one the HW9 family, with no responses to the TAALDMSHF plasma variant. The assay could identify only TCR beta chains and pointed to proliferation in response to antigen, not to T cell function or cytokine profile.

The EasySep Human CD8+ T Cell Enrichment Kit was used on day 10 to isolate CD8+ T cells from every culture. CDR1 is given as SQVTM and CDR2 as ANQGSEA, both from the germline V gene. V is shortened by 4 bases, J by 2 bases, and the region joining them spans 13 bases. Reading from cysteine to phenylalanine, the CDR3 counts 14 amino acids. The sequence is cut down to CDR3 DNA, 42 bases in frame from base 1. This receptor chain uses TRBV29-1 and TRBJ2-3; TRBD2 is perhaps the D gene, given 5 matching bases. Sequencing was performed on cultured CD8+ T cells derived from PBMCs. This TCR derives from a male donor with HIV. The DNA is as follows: TGCAGCGTTGTATTTACGGGGTTCACAGATACGCAGTATTTT. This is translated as CSVVFTGFTDTQYF.